Below are 23 T cell receptor beta chains sequenced from a single sample in a study of shared clonotypes between healthy human individuals (dated by TCRdb to about 2020). Library prep was done by the immunoSEQ multiplex PCR assay. TCRdb stores this immuneACCESS table with in-frame sequences only. Part of the clones is absent; in the studies checked, under half of the shortfall reflects unresolved V genes, and no reason is known for the rest. For this sample there are a few million clones; about 92% appear just once. The top ten clonotypes cover under 0.45% of the sample. The material sequenced was naive CD4+ T cells from PBMCs. According to the study, the label for this sample's cell subset or site signals: CD45RA+ positively selected. The receptors originated from a man younger than 35 in good health. Some clones in this sample may be carry-over from other donors' samples.

This sequence joins TRBV9 and TRBJ2-3, with a possible D match to TRBD1 (8 bases). CDR1 SGDLS and CDR2 YYNGEE come from the germline V gene. Trimming pared 1 base from V and 4 bases from J, leaving 25 bases between. The CDR3 length is 19 residues. The DNA for the CDR3 is TGTGCCAGCAGCGTAATGGGGGGGGACAGGCCCCTCTACGCAGATACGCAGTATTTT. Protein sequence: CASSVMGGDRPLYADTQYF.

The chain employs TRBV14 and TRBJ2-3; the D gene is possibly TRBD1 (5 bases). CDR3 length: 14 residues. Trimming cost V 4 bases and J 8 bases, with 16 bases left between them. The V gene's germline CDR1 is SGHDN and CDR2 FVKESK. This CDR3 is CASSPSLGAGTQYF. The CDR3 nucleotides read TGTGCCAGCAGCCCATCCCTAGGGGCAGGTACGCAGTATTTT.

The V gene is TRBV5-4, the J gene TRBJ2-3; the D gene is possibly TRBD2 (5 bases). With 0 bases removed from V and 3 bases from J, the gap between germline ends came to 14 bases. The CDR3 covers 16 residues. Germline V gene lookup returns CDR1 SGHNT and CDR2 YYREEE (reference sequence). CDR3 DNA sequence: TGTGCCAGCAGCTTGGGGCCCTTTACTAGTACAGATACGCAGTATTTT. This sequence encodes CASSLGPFTSTDTQYF.

The chain joins TRBV5-1 to TRBJ1-1; 7 bases align to TRBD1. The V and J ends lost 4 bases and 0 bases, in that order; junction bases with no gene match: 3. From germline, CDR1 is SGHRS and CDR2 YFSETQ. This CDR3 is 14 amino acids long. Here the CDR3 DNA reads TGCGCCAGCAGCCAACAGGGGCTGAACACTGAAGCTTTCTTT. Amino acid sequence: CASSQQGLNTEAFF.

The V and J genes are TRBV11-2 and TRBJ1-1; D uncertain. The V gene lost 3 bases and the J gene lost 11 bases, with 13 bases spanning the gap. CDR3 size: 12 residues. Germline V gives CDR1 SGHAT, CDR2 FQNNGV. CDR3 sequence: CASSFRPGGAFF. The CDR3 coding sequence is TGTGCCAGCAGCTTCAGACCCGGCGGGGCTTTCTTT.

Worth noting for this clone: This sample includes further DNA sequences coding for the same CDR3. For the CDR3, the DNA is TGTGCCAGCAGGGACAGCACAGATACGCAGTATTTT. Translation gives CASRDSTDTQYF. This chain uses TRBV28 with TRBJ2-3; D gene unclear. V was cut by 6 bases and J by 0 bases, with 4 bases left in between. The germline gives CDR1 MDHEN, CDR2 SYDVKM. The CDR3 has 12 amino acids.

The sample holds one count of this clone. This chain joins TRBV7-3 and TRBJ2-1, with 7 bases matching TRBD2. The trim removed 5 bases at V and 4 bases at J, leaving 11 bases unmatched. Germline CDR1 is SGHTA and CDR2 is FQGTGA. The CDR3 loop spans 16 amino acids. In DNA, the CDR3 is TGTGCCAGCAGCCCTGACCCTAGCGGACTTTACAATGAGCAGTTCTTC. It translates to CASSPDPSGLYNEQFF.

The rearrangement uses TRBV9 and TRBJ2-3; TRBD2 is a possible D gene (5 bases). CDR3 length equals 16 residues. Germline loops: CDR1 SGDLS, CDR2 YYNGEE. V lost 0 bases, J lost 4 bases, and 15 bases lay in between. The CDR3 is CASSVVAGGRADTQYF. The CDR3 nucleotides read TGTGCCAGCAGCGTAGTGGCAGGAGGTCGCGCAGATACGCAGTATTTT.

This sequence joins TRBV29-1 and TRBJ2-3; possibly TRBD1 for D (7 bases). The V end lost 6 bases, the J end lost 10 bases, and 35 bases lay between the germline ends. The CDR3 sequence is 18 residues long. Germline values: CDR1 SQVTM, CDR2 ANQGSEA. This CDR3 reads CSVGITGARDFSPHAQYF. Written as DNA, the CDR3 is TGCAGCGTCGGAATCACAGGGGCCCGGGACTTCAGCCCTCATGCGCAGTATTTT.

This clone is a singleton in its sample. The same CDR3 is also encoded by other DNA sequences in this sample. This sequence joins TRBV28 and TRBJ1-5; no clear D gene. There are 12 residues in the CDR3. Germline CDR1 MDHEN, CDR2 SYDVKM. Trimming shortened V by 3 bases and J by 3 bases, and 3 bases separated the two germline ends. CDR3 bases: TGTGCCAGCAGTTTCCCCAATCAGCCCCAGCATTTT. Amino acid sequence: CASSFPNQPQHF.

V and J are TRBV4-2 and TRBJ2-7; 8 nucleotides line up with TRBD1. The CDR3 extends over 16 amino acids. Germline V gene lookup returns CDR1 LGHNA and CDR2 YNFKEQ. After removal of 0 bases from V and 3 bases from J, the junction contained 7 bases not matched to a gene. CDR3 coding DNA: TGTGCCAGCAGCCAAGAACGTCCAGGGGGCCACTACGAGCAGTACTTC. Its translation: CASSQERPGGHYEQYF.

The chain couples TRBV10-2 to TRBJ1-1, with D uncertain. V lost 3 bases to trimming and J lost 0 bases, with 11 bases between them. The germline CDR1 and CDR2 sequences are WSHSY and SAAADI. The CDR3 contains 15 residues. In nucleotides, the CDR3 is TGCGCCAGCAGTGACTCCCAGCGAATGAACACTGAAGCTTTCTTT. Protein product: CASSDSQRMNTEAFF.

This sequence joins TRBV18 and TRBJ2-3; a possible D gene is TRBD2 (5 bases). This CDR3 is 12 amino acids long. V shed 3 bases and J shed 6 bases, with 7 bases lying between them. Germline V CDR1 and CDR2: KGHSH, LQKENI. DNA of the CDR3: TGTGCCAGCTCACCGGGAGAGGATACGCAGTATTTT. Protein: CASSPGEDTQYF.

The V and J genes are TRBV6-1 and TRBJ2-2, with TRBD2 identical over 8 bases. Germline values: CDR1 MNHNS, CDR2 SASEGT. The CDR3 loop spans 15 amino acids. Trimming removed 4 bases from V and 1 base from J; junction bases left unmatched: 2. CDR3 in amino acids: CASSAAGGNTGELFF. For the CDR3, the DNA is TGTGCCAGCAGTGCTGCGGGGGGGAACACCGGGGAGCTGTTTTTT.

The rearrangement joins TRBV14 to TRBJ2-7, with a tentative D call TRBD1 (5 bases). The ends were cut back, 0 bases at V and 10 bases at J, with 13 bases in the middle. The germline V gene has CDR1 SGHDN and CDR2 FVKESK. This CDR3 has 13 residues. CDR3 DNA sequence: TGTGCCAGCAGCCAAGAAATTAACAGGAGACAGTACTTC. As protein: CASSQEINRRQYF.

The chain uses TRBV6-1 and TRBJ1-1; D not certain. Germline-derived CDR1 and CDR2 are MNHNS and SASEGT. V was pared by 5 bases and J by 0 bases, with 13 bases between. The CDR3 totals 15 residues. This chain's CDR3 is CASSFTRLMNTEAFF. CDR3 DNA: TGTGCCAGCAGTTTTACCAGGCTGATGAACACTGAAGCTTTCTTT.

This chain connects TRBV11-3 to TRBJ2-7; D not certain. The V end lost 1 base, the J end lost 7 bases, and 14 bases lay between the germline ends. CDR1 is SGHNT, CDR2 YENEEA, per germline. CDR3 length: 14 residues. CDR3 amino acids: CASSLGHSAPEQYF. In DNA form, the CDR3 reads TGTGCCAGCAGCTTAGGACACTCAGCCCCGGAGCAGTACTTC.

In regard to this clone: This CDR3 is also generated by other DNA sequences in the sample. The CDR3: CASSLAGTQYF. Written as DNA, the CDR3 is TGTGCCAGCAGTTTGGCGGGTACGCAGTATTTT. J is TRBJ2-3 and V is TRBV28; TRBD2 might be the D (5 bases). Looked up from germline, CDR1 is MDHEN and CDR2 is SYDVKM. V lost 3 bases and J 8 bases, leaving 6 bases between the germline ends. This CDR3 comprises 11 residues.

The chain joins TRBV5-1 to TRBJ2-3, with D perhaps TRBD2 (5 bases). The CDR3 is 15 residues long. Trimming cost V 3 bases and J 0 bases, with 11 bases left between them. CDR1 and CDR2 (germline): SGHRS, YFSETQ. The CDR3 here is CASSSLRGSTDTQYF. The CDR3, as DNA: TGCGCCAGCAGCTCCCTTCGCGGGAGCACAGATACGCAGTATTTT.

This rearrangement joins TRBV6-5 to TRBJ1-4, with D maybe TRBD1 (6 bases). V lost 6 bases and J lost 8, with 16 bases in between. Germline V gene lookup returns CDR1 MNHEY and CDR2 SVGAGI. The CDR3 has 14 amino acids. The CDR3: CASSPFSGGEKLFF. CDR3 DNA: TGTGCCAGCAGCCCTTTCAGCGGGGGCGAAAAACTGTTTTTT.

V and J are TRBV7-6 and TRBJ1-1, with D perhaps matching TRBD1 (6 bases). Germline values: CDR1 SGHVS, CDR2 FNYEAQ. The CDR3 runs 16 residues. V dropped 4 bases and J dropped 2 bases, with 17 bases sitting between them. CDR3 DNA: TGTGCCAGCAGCTCAGTACAGGGAGGTTTAAACACTGAAGCTTTCTTT. This gives the protein CASSSVQGGLNTEAFF.

The V and J genes are TRBV5-1 and TRBJ2-7; D may be TRBD1 (6 bases). V shed 3 bases and J shed 2 bases, with 12 bases lying between them. This CDR3 contains 14 residues. Germline V CDR1 and CDR2: SGHRS, YFSETQ. CDR3 DNA sequence: TGCGCCAGCAGCTGGGGCGGACAGACCTACGAGCAGTACTTC. This encodes CASSWGGQTYEQYF.

The chain is built from TRBV7-9 and TRBJ1-2, with TRBD1 matching over 8 bases. After removal of 1 base from V and 6 bases from J, the junction contained 4 bases not matched to a gene. Germline assignment: CDR1 SEHNR and CDR2 FQNEAQ (reference sequence). The CDR3 loop spans 14 amino acids. The CDR3 loop reads CASSLGTGMNGYTF. The CDR3 DNA reads as TGTGCCAGCAGCTTAGGGACAGGGATGAATGGCTACACCTTC.